This T cell receptor beta chain stems from a study of blood T cells in healthy people across ages. Together with a sample-barcoded 5' primer, a J-beta primer mix was included in a second PCR lasting roughly 6 to 12 cycles. A single record per CDR3 protein comes from TCRdb applying MiXCR to the 5' RACE reads. Of 550,000 to 750,000 distinct CDR3 sequences detected, 21% appear once; the ten largest clones hold about 3.6%. The sequence was collected from a man between 65 and 80 years old in good health. The specimen was blood.

The CDR3 here is CASSAGGTRETQYF. The CDR3 DNA reads as TGTGCCAGCAGTGCTGGAGGTACAAGGGAGACCCAGTACTTC. V is TRBV6-1 and J is TRBJ2-5; TRBD2 might be the D (5 bases). Looked up from germline, CDR1 is MNHNS and CDR2 is SASEGT. V was cut by 4 bases and J by 5 bases, with 14 bases left in between. The CDR3 contains 14 residues.